This TCR beta chain was documented in a study of technical replicates of blood from a handful of donors. Some clones are missing from TCRdb's copy, which holds only in-frame ones; the method was immunoSEQ multiplex PCR. The sample lists almost 70,000 clones, approximately 90% occurring once. This CDR3 is built from 17 residues. Germline CDR1 and CDR2: SGHTA and FQGNSA. With V trimmed by 1 base and J by 6 bases, 10 bases remained unmatched. The gene calls are TRBV7-2 and TRBJ2-2; the match to TRBD2 covers 8 bases. Input material: PBMCs. The sequence came from a human donor in good health. Some clones in this sample may be carry-over from other donors' samples. The CDR3 DNA reads as TGTGCCAGCAGCTTAGGGGTCGGGGGGGCTGGTGCCGGGGAGCTGTTTTTT. Protein product: CASSLGVGGAGAGELFF.